The 27 T cell receptor beta chains below were found in one sample sequenced in a study of T cell responses to AZD1222 COVID-19 vaccine. The data were produced by immunoSEQ multiplex PCR, yet TCRdb's version contains in-frame clones alone and is incomplete. The table lists about 84,000 clones, around 88% of them singletons. Sample: peripheral blood, taken 28 days after the second AZD1222 dose. The source of these receptors is an adult who received the AZD1222 COVID-19 vaccine.

The chain links TRBV14 to TRBJ1-1, with TRBD1 matching 7 bases. The CDR3 contains 14 residues. The trim removed 4 bases at V and 3 bases at J, leaving 5 bases unmatched. The germline CDR1 and CDR2 sequences are SGHDN and FVKESK. DNA of the CDR3: TGTGCCAGCAGCCGACAGGGAGGACACACTGAAGCTTTCTTT. This encodes CASSRQGGHTEAFF.

V usage is TRBV9 and J usage is TRBJ1-1; no clear D gene. V was cut by 1 base and J by 7 bases, with 17 bases left in between. The CDR3 loop spans 15 amino acids. Per the germline V gene, CDR1 is SGDLS and CDR2 is YYNGEE. Here the CDR3 DNA reads TGTGCCAGCAGCGTACGGTGGGAACGATTCAGTGAAGCTTTCTTT. Its translation is CASSVRWERFSEAFF.

The chain carries TRBV5-4 and TRBJ1-3; a weak D match, TRBD1 (5 bases). The CDR3 has 16 residues. From germline, CDR1 is SGHNT and CDR2 YYREEE (reference sequence). Trimming stripped 1 base from V and 7 bases from J, with 18 bases between. CDR3 coding DNA: TGTGCCAGCAGCTTGTATCTGGGGGAAGTGGGGAACACCATATATTTT. Translated: CASSLYLGEVGNTIYF.

A remark on this clone: The germline gene is not matched at one end of the junction; a read error may be the cause. J is TRBJ2-1 and V is TRBV3-1 (or the pseudogene TRBV3-2); possibly TRBD1 for D (6 bases). This CDR3 has 11 residues. CDR1 and CDR2 (germline): LGHDT, YNNKEL (reference sequence). CDR3 sequence: CASSQNRVGIF. The CDR3 nucleotides read TGTGCCAGCAGCCAGAACAGGGTCGGGATCTTC.

The chain has TRBV18 and TRBJ1-1, with 8 bases that match TRBD1. The CDR3 spans 13 residues. CDR1 KGHSH and CDR2 LQKENI come from the germline V gene. J lost 6 bases, V lost 8 bases, and 8 bases had no gene match. The CDR3 DNA reads TGTGCCAGCGAGGGACAGGATGTCGCTGAAGCTTTCTTT. Translating it yields CASEGQDVAEAFF.

This clone has just a few counts. Other DNA sequences in the same sample also yield this CDR3. This chain links TRBV29-1 with TRBJ2-3; 7 bases match TRBD1. There are 14 residues in the CDR3. Germline-derived CDR1 and CDR2 are SQVTM and ANQGSEA. J was trimmed by 2 bases and V by 1 base; bases with no gene match: 3. CDR3 DNA sequence: TGCAGCGTTGAAGGACAGGGATACACAGATACGCAGTATTTT. This gives the protein CSVEGQGYTDTQYF.

This chain links TRBV7-9 with TRBJ1-5; D ambiguous. This CDR3 region has 13 residues. CDR1 SEHNR and CDR2 FQNEAQ come from the germline V gene (reference sequence). Trimming took off 2 bases at V and 0 bases at J, with 2 bases between the two ends. The CDR3 here is CASSLHSNQPQHF. The CDR3 nucleotides read TGTGCCAGCAGCTTACATAGCAATCAGCCCCAGCATTTT.

The chain employs TRBV7-3 and TRBJ2-1; D could derive from TRBD1 or TRBD2 (5 bases each). V lost 5 bases to trimming and J lost 7 bases, with 15 bases between them. Germline CDR1 SGHTA, CDR2 FQGTGA. CDR3 length equals 14 residues. The CDR3 region is CASSQNGAPNEQFF. In nucleotides, the CDR3 is TGTGCCAGCAGCCAGAACGGGGCCCCGAATGAGCAGTTCTTC.

V usage is TRBV15 and J usage is TRBJ2-1; 8 bases line up with TRBD1. Losses at the gene ends were 5 bases for V and 7 bases for J; bases not matched to a gene: 7. In germline, CDR1 is LNHNV, CDR2 YYDKDF (reference sequence). The CDR3 sequence is 14 residues long. The CDR3 protein is CATSDRTGRNEQFF. For the CDR3, the DNA is TGTGCCACCAGCGATAGGACAGGGCGTAATGAGCAGTTCTTC.

V gene TRBV27 combines with J gene TRBJ2-3, with a weak D call TRBD2 (5 bases). This CDR3 region has 17 residues. V lost 4 bases and J 4 bases, leaving 21 bases between the germline ends. CDR1 MNHEY and CDR2 SMNVEV come from the germline V gene (reference sequence). CDR3 sequence: CASSSGIQSRVADTQYF. The CDR3, as DNA: TGTGCCAGCAGTTCCGGGATCCAATCTCGTGTCGCAGATACGCAGTATTTT.

The rearrangement uses TRBV7-2 and TRBJ1-5; no definite D call. Trimming pared 1 base from V and 3 bases from J, leaving 10 bases between. CDR3 length: 15 amino acids. Germline V lookup: CDR1 SGHTA, CDR2 FQGNSA. The CDR3 DNA sequence: TGTGCCAGCAGCTTAGGGTCGCAGCTCAATCAGCCCCAGCATTTT. As protein: CASSLGSQLNQPQHF.

V and J are TRBV6-5 and TRBJ1-2, with a tentative D call TRBD1 (5 bases). CDR1 is MNHEY, CDR2 SVGAGI, per germline. CDR3 size: 13 residues. Trimming shortened V by 0 bases and J by 4 bases, and 6 bases separated the two germline ends. The CDR3 is CASSYSGVYGYTF. CDR3 in DNA: TGTGCCAGCAGTTACTCAGGGGTCTATGGCTACACCTTC.

The J gene is TRBJ1-5, the V gene TRBV20-1, with unresolved D. Germline CDR1 reads DFQATT; CDR2 reads SNEGSKA (reference sequence). This CDR3 is built from 14 residues. Trimming cost V 3 bases and J 0 bases, with 9 bases left between them. CDR3 in amino acids: CSASVGDSNQPQHF. CDR3 DNA: TGCAGTGCTAGTGTCGGGGATAGCAATCAGCCCCAGCATTTT.

CDR3 amino acids: CASRYDTGGGGYTF. The DNA for the CDR3 is TGCGCCAGCAGATACGATACAGGGGGCGGCGGCTACACCTTC. The J gene is TRBJ1-2, the V gene TRBV5-1, with 9 bases that match TRBD1. Trimming at V came to 5 bases and at J to 8 bases, leaving 10 bases not matched to a gene. Germline CDR1 SGHRS, CDR2 YFSETQ. The CDR3 consists of 14 residues.

CDR3 protein: CASSPSGGLYEQYF. CDR3 bases: TGTGCCAGCAGTCCGAGTGGGGGGCTCTACGAGCAGTACTTC. V is TRBV27 and J is TRBJ2-7; D tentatively reads TRBD1 or TRBD2 (6 bases each). The CDR3 loop spans 14 amino acids. Germline assignment: CDR1 MNHEY and CDR2 SMNVEV (reference sequence). The germline V and J ends were trimmed by 5 bases and 3 bases, with 14 bases remaining between them.

A note on this clone: It is likely a read error, because the conserved phenylalanine at the end of the CDR3 is missing. Because the CDR3's place on the DNA is in doubt, the DNA is left out and the CDR3 is given as listed by TCRdb. This sequence joins TRBV3-1 (or the pseudogene TRBV3-2) and TRBJ1-6; the table assigns TRBD1, which was not confirmed against the DNA. CDR1 and CDR2 (germline): LGHDT, YNNKEL (reference sequence). The CDR3 numbers 16 amino acids, ends counted. This chain's CDR3 is CASSQGGTGGSGPLRI.

The gene calls are TRBV7-3 and TRBJ1-2, with TRBD1 matching over 8 bases. CDR1 and CDR2 (germline): SGHTA, FQGTGA. V was pared by 6 bases and J by 6 bases, with 15 bases of the junction left unmatched. CDR3 length: 16 amino acids. CDR3 sequence (DNA): TGTGCCAGCAGTCCGGGACAGGTTGATCATTTTGATGGCTACACCTTC. Protein: CASSPGQVDHFDGYTF.

This clone was observed a few times. CDR3 protein: CASSLGDYEQYF. CDR3 nucleotides: TGTGCCAGCAGCCTGGGCGACTACGAGCAGTACTTC. The chain joins TRBV3-1 (or the pseudogene TRBV3-2) to TRBJ2-7; D is ambiguous. Germline lookup yields CDR1 LGHDT and CDR2 YNNKEL (reference sequence). The CDR3 extends over 12 amino acids. Deletions cut 4 bases from V and 3 bases from J, with 7 bases between.

This chain uses TRBV14 with TRBJ2-7; D not resolved. The CDR3 contains 14 residues. Germline CDR1 and CDR2: SGHDN and FVKESK. Trimming shortened V by 4 bases and J by 0 bases, and 10 bases separated the two germline ends. This chain's CDR3 is CASSRGPSSYEQYF. In nucleotides, the CDR3 is TGTGCCAGCAGCCGAGGCCCAAGCTCCTACGAGCAGTACTTC.

The chain joins TRBV5-4 to TRBJ2-2, with 12 positions matching TRBD1. This CDR3 spans 17 amino acids. Losses at the gene ends were 0 bases for V and 4 bases for J; bases not matched to a gene: 4. Germline CDR1 SGHNT, CDR2 YYREEE (reference sequence). The DNA of the CDR3 is TGTGCCAGCAGCTTGGGGGGACAGGGGGCTCGCACCGGGGAGCTGTTTTTT. Its protein product is CASSLGGQGARTGELFF. The full variable domain, in which reference TRBV5-4 and TRBJ2-2 provide the parts outside the CDR3, is ETGVTQSPTHLIKTRGQQVTLRCSSQSGHNTVSWYQQALGQGPQFIFQYYREEENGRGNFPPRFSGLQFPNYSSELNVNALELDDSALYLCASSLGGQGARTGELFFGEGSRLTVL.

The J gene is TRBJ1-1, the V gene TRBV12-3 or TRBV12-4; unclear D gene. Trimming left V 3 bases short and J 8 bases short, with 10 bases between. This CDR3 is 12 amino acids long. CDR3 bases: TGTGCCAGCAGTTTTAGGGCCACGGAAGCTTTCTTT. Encoded protein: CASSFRATEAFF.

The chain recombines TRBV11-1 with TRBJ2-7; 12 nucleotides agree with TRBD1. The CDR3 consists of 15 residues. V was pared by 5 bases and J by 7 bases, with 9 bases of the junction left unmatched. CDR1 SGHAT and CDR2 FQDESV come from the germline V gene (reference sequence). CDR3 residues: CASSPLGQGAAEQYF. DNA for the CDR3: TGTGCCAGCAGCCCGTTGGGACAGGGGGCCGCGGAGCAGTACTTC. The full variable domain, in which reference TRBV11-1 and TRBJ2-7 provide the parts outside the CDR3, is EAEVAQSPRYKITEKSQAVAFWCDPISGHATLYWYRQILGQGPELLVQFQDESVVDDSQLPKDRFSAERLKGVDSTLKIQPAELGDSAMYLCASSPLGQGAAEQYFGPGTRLTVT.

The V call is TRBV6-2 or TRBV6-3, the J call TRBJ1-5; a weak D match, TRBD1 (6 bases). The V gene's germline CDR1 is MNHEY and CDR2 SVGEGT. With 0 bases removed from V and 6 bases from J, the gap between germline ends came to 15 bases. The CDR3 is made up of 16 amino acids. For the CDR3, the DNA is TGTGCCAGCAGTTACTCGTCAGGGGTTAAACGTCAGCCCCAGCATTTT. This translates into CASSYSSGVKRQPQHF.

CDR3 sequence reads: CASSLGQYDYGYTF. CDR3 sequence (DNA): TGTGCCAGCAGCTTAGGGCAGTACGACTATGGCTACACCTTC. The chain couples TRBV7-3 to TRBJ1-2; no firm D call. CDR1 and CDR2 (germline): SGHTA, FQGTGA. This CDR3 region has 14 residues. Trimming left V 2 bases short and J 3 bases short, with 10 bases between.

The V gene is TRBV9, the J gene TRBJ2-7; 9 bases line up with TRBD1. The V gene's germline CDR1 is SGDLS and CDR2 YYNGEE. V lost 6 bases, J lost 5 bases, and 9 bases stayed unmatched. The length of the CDR3 is 14 residues. CDR3 coding DNA: TGTGCCAGCAACCCCACAGGGGGCCCCCACGAGCAGTACTTC. The encoded protein is CASNPTGGPHEQYF.

This chain links TRBV29-1 with TRBJ1-1; 7 nucleotides agree with TRBD1. There are 15 residues in the CDR3. J was trimmed by 1 base and V by 7 bases; bases with no gene match: 12. The germline V gene has CDR1 SQVTM and CDR2 ANQGSEA. The CDR3 sequence: CSGARAGGSNTEAFF. CDR3 in DNA: TGCAGCGGGGCCCGGGCAGGGGGTTCGAACACTGAAGCTTTCTTT.

A few counts support this clone. The chain is built from TRBV11-2 and TRBJ2-7, with TRBD1 as a possible D gene (5 bases). With 3 bases removed from V and 0 bases from J, the gap between germline ends came to 9 bases. The CDR3 has 14 amino acids. Germline V CDR1 and CDR2: SGHAT, FQNNGV. CDR3 region: CASSFLQVSYEQYF. The CDR3 region has the DNA TGTGCCAGCAGCTTTCTACAGGTCTCCTACGAGCAGTACTTC.